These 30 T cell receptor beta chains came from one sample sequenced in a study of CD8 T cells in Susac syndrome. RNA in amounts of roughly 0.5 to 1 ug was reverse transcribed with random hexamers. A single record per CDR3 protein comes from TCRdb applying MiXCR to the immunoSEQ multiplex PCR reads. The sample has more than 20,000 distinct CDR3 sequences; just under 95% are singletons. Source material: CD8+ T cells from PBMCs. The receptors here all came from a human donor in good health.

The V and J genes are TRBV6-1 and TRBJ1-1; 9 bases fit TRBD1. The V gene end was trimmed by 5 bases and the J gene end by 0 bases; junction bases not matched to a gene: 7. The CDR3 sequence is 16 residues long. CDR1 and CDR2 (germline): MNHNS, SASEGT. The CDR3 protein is CASSPRGQGVNTEAFF. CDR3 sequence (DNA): TGTGCCAGCAGTCCGCGGGGACAGGGAGTGAACACTGAAGCTTTCTTT.

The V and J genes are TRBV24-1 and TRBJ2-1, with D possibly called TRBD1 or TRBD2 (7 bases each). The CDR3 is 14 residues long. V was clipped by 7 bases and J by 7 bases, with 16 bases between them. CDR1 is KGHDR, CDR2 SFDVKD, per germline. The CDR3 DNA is TGTGCCACCAGCGGGGGGACAGCGGGTAATGAGCAGTTCTTC. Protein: CATSGGTAGNEQFF.

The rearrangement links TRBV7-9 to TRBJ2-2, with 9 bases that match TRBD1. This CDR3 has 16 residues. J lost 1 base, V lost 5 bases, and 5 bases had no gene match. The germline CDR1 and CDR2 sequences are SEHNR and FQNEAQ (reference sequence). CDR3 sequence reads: CASSLGTGMNTGELFF. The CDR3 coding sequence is TGTGCCAGCAGCCTGGGGACAGGGATGAACACCGGGGAGCTGTTTTTT.

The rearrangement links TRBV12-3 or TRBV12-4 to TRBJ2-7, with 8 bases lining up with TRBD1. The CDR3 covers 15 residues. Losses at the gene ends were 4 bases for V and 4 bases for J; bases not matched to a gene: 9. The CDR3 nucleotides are TGTGCCAGCAGTTCACCGGGGACAGGTTTTTACGAGCAGTACTTC. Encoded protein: CASSSPGTGFYEQYF.

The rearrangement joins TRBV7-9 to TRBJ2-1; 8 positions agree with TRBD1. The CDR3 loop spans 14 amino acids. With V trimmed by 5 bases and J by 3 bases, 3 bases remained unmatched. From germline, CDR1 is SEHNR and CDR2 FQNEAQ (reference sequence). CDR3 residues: CASSTGTGYNEQFF. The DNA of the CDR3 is TGTGCCAGCAGCACAGGGACAGGCTACAATGAGCAGTTCTTC.

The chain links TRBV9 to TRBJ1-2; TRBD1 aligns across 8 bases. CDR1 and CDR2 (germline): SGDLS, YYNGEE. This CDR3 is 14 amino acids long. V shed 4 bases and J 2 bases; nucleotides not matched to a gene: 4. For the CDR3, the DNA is TGTGCCAGCAGCCCACGGACAGGGAACTATGGCTACACCTTC. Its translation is CASSPRTGNYGYTF.

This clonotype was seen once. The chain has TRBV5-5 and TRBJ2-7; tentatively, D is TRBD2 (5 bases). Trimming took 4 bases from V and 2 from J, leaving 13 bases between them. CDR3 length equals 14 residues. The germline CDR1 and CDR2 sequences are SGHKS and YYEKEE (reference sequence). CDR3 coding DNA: TGTGCCAGCAGCCTCCGGGGTCCCACCTACGAGCAGTACTTC. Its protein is CASSLRGPTYEQYF.

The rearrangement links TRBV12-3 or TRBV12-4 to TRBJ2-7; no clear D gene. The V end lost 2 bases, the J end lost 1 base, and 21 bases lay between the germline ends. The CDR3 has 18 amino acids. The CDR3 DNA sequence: TGTGCCAGCAGTTTATTTTTACCCAGTTCTGAAGGTTCCTACGAGCAGTACTTC. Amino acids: CASSLFLPSSEGSYEQYF.

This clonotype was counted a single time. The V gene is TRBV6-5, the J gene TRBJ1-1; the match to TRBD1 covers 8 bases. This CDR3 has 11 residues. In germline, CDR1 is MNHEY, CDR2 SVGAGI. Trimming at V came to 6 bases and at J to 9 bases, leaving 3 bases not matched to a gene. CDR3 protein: CASRRQGKAFF. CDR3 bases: TGTGCCAGCAGGAGACAGGGGAAAGCTTTCTTT.

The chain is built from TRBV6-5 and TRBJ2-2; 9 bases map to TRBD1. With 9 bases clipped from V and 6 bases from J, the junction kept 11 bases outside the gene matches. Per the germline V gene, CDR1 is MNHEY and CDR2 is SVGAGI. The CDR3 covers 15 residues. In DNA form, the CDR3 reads TGTGCCAGTAAAACCGGGACAGGGAAGGCCGGGGAGCTGTTTTTT. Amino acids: CASKTGTGKAGELFF.

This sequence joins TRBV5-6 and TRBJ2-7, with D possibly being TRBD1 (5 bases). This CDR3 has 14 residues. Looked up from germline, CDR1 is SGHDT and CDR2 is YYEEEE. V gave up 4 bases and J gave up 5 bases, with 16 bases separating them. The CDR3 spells CASSADRIPDEQYF. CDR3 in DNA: TGTGCCAGCAGCGCCGACAGAATTCCTGACGAGCAGTACTTC.

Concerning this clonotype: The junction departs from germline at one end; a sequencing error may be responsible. The CDR3 here is CAGSYSAGRNTEAFF. The CDR3, as DNA: TGTGCCGGCAGTTACTCAGCAGGGAGGAACACTGAAGCTTTCTTT. The gene calls are TRBV6-5 and TRBJ1-1; D is possibly TRBD1 (5 bases). This CDR3 contains 15 residues. Germline values: CDR1 MNHEY, CDR2 SVGAGI.

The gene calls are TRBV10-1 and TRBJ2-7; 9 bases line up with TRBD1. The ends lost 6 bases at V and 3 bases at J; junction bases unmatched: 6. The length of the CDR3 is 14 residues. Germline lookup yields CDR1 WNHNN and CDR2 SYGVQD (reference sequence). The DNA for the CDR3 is TGCGCCAGCAGCCCCGCGGGACAGGGCTACGAGCAGTACTTC. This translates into CASSPAGQGYEQYF.

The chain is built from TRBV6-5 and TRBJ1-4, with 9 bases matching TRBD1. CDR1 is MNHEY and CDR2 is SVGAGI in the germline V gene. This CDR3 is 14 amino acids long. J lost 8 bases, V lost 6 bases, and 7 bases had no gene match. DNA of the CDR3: TGTGCCAGCAGCATCGGACAGGGGAAAGAAAAACTGTTTTTT. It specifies CASSIGQGKEKLFF.

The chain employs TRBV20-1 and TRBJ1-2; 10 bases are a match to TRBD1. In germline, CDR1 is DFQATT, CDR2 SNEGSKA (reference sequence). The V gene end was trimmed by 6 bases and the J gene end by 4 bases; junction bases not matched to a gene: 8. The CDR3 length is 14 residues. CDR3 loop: CSAVRTGGFYGYTF. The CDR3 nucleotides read TGCAGTGCGGTCCGGACAGGGGGGTTCTATGGCTACACCTTC.

The CDR3 sequence is CSVTSGGEETQYF. The CDR3 region has the DNA TGCAGCGTGACTAGCGGGGGGGAAGAGACCCAGTACTTC. V usage is TRBV29-1 and J usage is TRBJ2-5; 14 positions match TRBD2. The CDR3 extends over 13 amino acids. The V and J ends lost 6 bases and 3 bases, in that order; junction bases with no gene match: 0. Germline V gives CDR1 SQVTM, CDR2 ANQGSEA.

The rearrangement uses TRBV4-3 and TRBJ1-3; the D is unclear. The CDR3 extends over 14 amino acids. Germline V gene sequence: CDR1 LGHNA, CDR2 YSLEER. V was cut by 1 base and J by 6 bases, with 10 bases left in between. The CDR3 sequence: CASSQAWGANTIYF. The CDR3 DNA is TGCGCCAGCAGCCAAGCATGGGGAGCAAACACCATATATTTT.

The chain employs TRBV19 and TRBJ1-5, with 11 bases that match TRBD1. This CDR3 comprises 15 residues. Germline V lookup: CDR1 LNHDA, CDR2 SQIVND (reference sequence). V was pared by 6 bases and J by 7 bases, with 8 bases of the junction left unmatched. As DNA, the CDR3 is TGTGCCAGTAGGATGGGACAGGGGGTTAAACAGCCCCAGCATTTT. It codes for CASRMGQGVKQPQHF. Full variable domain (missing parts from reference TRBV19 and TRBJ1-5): DGGITQSPKYLFRKEGQNVTLSCEQNLNHDAMYWYRQDPGQGLRLIYYSQIVNDFQKGDIAEGYSVSREKKESFPLTVTSAQKNPTAFYLCASRMGQGVKQPQHFGDGTRLSIL.

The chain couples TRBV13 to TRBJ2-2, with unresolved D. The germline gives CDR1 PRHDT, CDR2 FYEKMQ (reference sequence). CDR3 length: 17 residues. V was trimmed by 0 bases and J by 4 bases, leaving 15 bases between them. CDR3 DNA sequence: TGTGCCAGCAGCTTAGGGATCATGCAGTTCGCCACCGGGGAGCTGTTTTTT. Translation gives CASSLGIMQFATGELFF. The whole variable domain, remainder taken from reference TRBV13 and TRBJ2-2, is AAGVIQSPRHLIKEKRETATLKCYPIPRHDTVYWYQQGPGQDPQFLISFYEKMQSDKGSIPDRFSAQQFSDYHSELNMSSLELGDSALYFCASSLGIMQFATGELFFGEGSRLTVL.

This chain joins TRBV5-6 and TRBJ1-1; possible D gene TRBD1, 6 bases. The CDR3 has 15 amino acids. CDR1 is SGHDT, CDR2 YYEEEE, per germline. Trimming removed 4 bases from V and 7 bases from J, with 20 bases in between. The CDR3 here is CASSPRIRGAGEAFF. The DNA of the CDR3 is TGTGCCAGCAGCCCCCGCATACGGGGGGCTGGTGAAGCTTTCTTT.

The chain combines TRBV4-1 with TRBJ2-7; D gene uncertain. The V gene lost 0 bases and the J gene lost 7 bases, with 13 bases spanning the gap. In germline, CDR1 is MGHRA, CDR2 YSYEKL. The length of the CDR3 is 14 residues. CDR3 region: CASSQEDPAGEQYF. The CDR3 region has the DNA TGCGCCAGCAGCCAAGAAGACCCAGCCGGAGAGCAGTACTTC.

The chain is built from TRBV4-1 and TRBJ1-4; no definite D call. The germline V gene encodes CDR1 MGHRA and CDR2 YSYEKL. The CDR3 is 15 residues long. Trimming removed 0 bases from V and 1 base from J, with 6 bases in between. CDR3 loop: CASSQEVITNEKLFF. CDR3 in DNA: TGCGCCAGCAGCCAAGAAGTGATAACTAATGAAAAACTGTTTTTT.

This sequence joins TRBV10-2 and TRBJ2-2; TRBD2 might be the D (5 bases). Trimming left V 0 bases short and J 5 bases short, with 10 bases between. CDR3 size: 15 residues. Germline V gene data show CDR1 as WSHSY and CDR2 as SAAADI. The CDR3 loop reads CASSESTQRTGELFF. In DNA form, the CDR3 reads TGCGCCAGCAGTGAGTCGACTCAGCGGACCGGGGAGCTGTTTTTT.

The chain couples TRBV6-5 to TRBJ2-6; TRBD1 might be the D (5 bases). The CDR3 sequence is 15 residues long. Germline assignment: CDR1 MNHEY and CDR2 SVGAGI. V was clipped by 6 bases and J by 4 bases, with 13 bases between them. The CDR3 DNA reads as TGTGCCAGCAGCCCGCGGAAGGGGGGGGCCAACGTCCTGACTTTC. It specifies CASSPRKGGANVLTF.

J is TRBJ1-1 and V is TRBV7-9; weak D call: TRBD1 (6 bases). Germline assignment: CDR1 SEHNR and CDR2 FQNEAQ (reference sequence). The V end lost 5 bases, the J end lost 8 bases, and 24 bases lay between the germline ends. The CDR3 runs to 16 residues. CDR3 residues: CASSRRRRQEIEEAFF. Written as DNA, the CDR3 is TGTGCCAGCAGCCGAAGAAGGAGACAGGAAATCGAGGAAGCTTTCTTT.

The DNA for the CDR3 is TGTGCCAGCAGCCAAGCCAACTACGAGCAGTACTTC. Amino acid sequence: CASSQANYEQYF. The rearrangement joins TRBV3-1 to TRBJ2-7; D is unresolved. The CDR3 loop spans 12 amino acids. V shed 1 base and J shed 3 bases, with 4 bases lying between them. Per germline, CDR1 LGHDT and CDR2 YNNKEL (reference sequence).

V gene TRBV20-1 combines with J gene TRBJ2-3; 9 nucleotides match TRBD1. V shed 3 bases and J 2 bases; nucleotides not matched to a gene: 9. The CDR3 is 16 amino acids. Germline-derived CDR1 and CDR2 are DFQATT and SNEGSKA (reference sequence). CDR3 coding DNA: TGCAGTGCTAGGTTCCGGGACAGGGATTTCACAGATACGCAGTATTTT. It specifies CSARFRDRDFTDTQYF.

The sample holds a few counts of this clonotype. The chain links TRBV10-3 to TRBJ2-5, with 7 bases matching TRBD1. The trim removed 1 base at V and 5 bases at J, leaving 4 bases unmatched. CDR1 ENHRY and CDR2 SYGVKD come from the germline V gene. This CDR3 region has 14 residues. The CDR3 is CAISEFDRDETQYF. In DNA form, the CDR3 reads TGTGCCATCAGTGAGTTCGACAGGGATGAGACCCAGTACTTC.

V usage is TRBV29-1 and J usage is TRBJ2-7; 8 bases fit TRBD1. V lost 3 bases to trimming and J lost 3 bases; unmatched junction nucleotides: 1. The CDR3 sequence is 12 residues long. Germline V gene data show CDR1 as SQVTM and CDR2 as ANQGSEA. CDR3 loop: CSVEDRDYEQYF. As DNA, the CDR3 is TGCAGCGTTGAGGACAGGGACTACGAGCAGTACTTC.

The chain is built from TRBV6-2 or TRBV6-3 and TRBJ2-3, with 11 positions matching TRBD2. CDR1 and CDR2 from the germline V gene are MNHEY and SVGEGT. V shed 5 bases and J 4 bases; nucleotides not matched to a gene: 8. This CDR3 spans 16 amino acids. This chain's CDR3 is CASSASLAGGADTQYF. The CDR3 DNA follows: TGTGCCAGCAGTGCATCGCTAGCGGGGGGCGCAGATACGCAGTATTTT.